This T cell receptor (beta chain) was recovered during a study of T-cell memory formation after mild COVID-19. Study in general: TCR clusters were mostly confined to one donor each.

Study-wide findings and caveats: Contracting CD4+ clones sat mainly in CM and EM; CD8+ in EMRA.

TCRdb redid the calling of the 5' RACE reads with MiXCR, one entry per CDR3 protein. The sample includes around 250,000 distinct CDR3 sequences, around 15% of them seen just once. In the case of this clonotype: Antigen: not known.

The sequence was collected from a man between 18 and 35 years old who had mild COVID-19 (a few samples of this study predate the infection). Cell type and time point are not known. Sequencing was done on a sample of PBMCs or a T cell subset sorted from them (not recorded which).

The chain's CDR3 is CAISESTVPGELFF. The CDR3 DNA is TGTGCCATCAGTGAGTCGACAGTCCCCGGGGAGCTGTTTTTT. The chain uses TRBV10-3 and TRBJ2-2, with D tentatively TRBD1 (5 bases). V was clipped by 0 bases and J by 6 bases, with 8 bases between them. The V gene's germline CDR1 is ENHRY and CDR2 SYGVKD. This CDR3 has 14 amino acids.